Below, 3 T cell receptor beta chains from the same sample are listed, as sequenced in a study of read filtering for tumor transcriptome and immune sequencing. Molecular barcoded adaptors covering alpha/delta and beta/gamma chains were used on about 390 ng RNA. Via MiXCR, TCRdb re-called the reads, giving one row per CDR3 protein. The sample carries under 150,000 distinct CDR3 sequences, about 12% recorded once. The sample comprised a population of CD138-negative cells sorted from bone marrow. Receptors originate from a donor over 35 with multiple myeloma.

In this sample, this clonotype turned up many times. CDR3 sequence (DNA): TGTGCCAGCAGCCCGTGGGACAGGGTGGCCGGTGTGGATGAGCAGTTCTTC. This translates into CASSPWDRVAGVDEQFF. The rearrangement links TRBV7-2 to TRBJ2-1, with TRBD1 matching 9 bases. Germline-derived CDR1 and CDR2 are SGHTA and FQGNSA. With V trimmed by 5 bases and J by 8 bases, 16 bases remained unmatched. The CDR3 loop spans 17 amino acids. The variable domain in full, completed from reference TRBV7-2 and TRBJ2-1, reads GAGVSQSPSNKVTEKGKDVELRCDPISGHTALYWYRQSLGQGLEFLIYFQGNSAPDKSGLPSDRFSAERTGGSVSTLTIQRTQQEDSAVYLCASSPWDRVAGVDEQFFGPGTRLTVL.

This clonotype turned up a few times. The rearrangement joins TRBV19 to TRBJ1-2; D gene unclear. The CDR3 totals 13 residues. Germline CDR1 and CDR2: LNHDA and SQIVND (reference sequence). The V gene lost 6 bases and the J gene lost 6 bases, with 14 bases spanning the gap. Here the CDR3 DNA reads TGTGCCAGTAGGATGAGCGGAGAGCATGGCTACACCTTC. It encodes CASRMSGEHGYTF. Full variable domain (outside the CDR3, taken from reference TRBV19 and TRBJ1-2): DGGITQSPKYLFRKEGQNVTLSCEQNLNHDAMYWYRQDPGQGLRLIYYSQIVNDFQKGDIAEGYSVSREKKESFPLTVTSAQKNPTAFYLCASRMSGEHGYTFGSGTRLTVV.

This clonotype was picked up many times. The CDR3 loop is CASSLRGQEGVNQPQHF. In DNA, the CDR3 is TGTGCCAGCAGCTTAAGGGGACAAGAGGGGGTCAATCAGCCCCAGCATTTT. The V gene is TRBV13, the J gene TRBJ1-5; a possible D gene is TRBD1 (6 bases). The V end lost 2 bases, the J end lost 3 bases, and 17 bases lay between the germline ends. CDR3 length: 17 residues. In germline, CDR1 is PRHDT, CDR2 FYEKMQ (reference sequence). The complete variable domain, with remaining parts taken from reference TRBV13 and TRBJ1-5, reads AAGVIQSPRHLIKEKRETATLKCYPIPRHDTVYWYQQGPGQDPQFLISFYEKMQSDKGSIPDRFSAQQFSDYHSELNMSSLELGDSALYFCASSLRGQEGVNQPQHFGDGTRLSIL.